Below, one T cell receptor (beta chain) is given with its context. It has no known antigen specificity. One base away there is no much larger clone; base qualities are not given. Library generation was performed with 5' RACE. The ligated cDNA was amplified in four rounds of PCR with nested alpha and beta constant region primers together with the SP2 primer. For the blood and skin samples, reverse transcription of TCR RNA was done with SuperScript IV along with alpha and beta constant region primers. An oligonucleotide carrying the Illumina SP2 primer and a UMI was ligated to the cDNA 3' end using T4 RNA ligase 1. To prevent hairpin formation, the 12-nucleotide UMI was made up of two random hexamers with an eight-base spacer between them. From the second PCR onward, TCR alpha and beta chain libraries were processed separately and dual indexed for multiplexing. After pooling, the indexed libraries were analyzed by capillary electrophoresis and sequenced on either an Illumina MiSeq or NextSeq. To boost base diversity and improve cluster recognition, PhiX DNA at roughly 4.5-8% was spiked into the libraries. In the source study's methods: Demultiplexor extracted UMIs from read 2, combined them with read 1 TCR sequence, and split reads by sample indices. V and J genes and V-J junctions were identified by Decombinator, and each TCR was assigned a five-part identifier that included V and J deletions. UMIs were used by Collapsinator to correct sequencing errors and PCR amplification heterogeneity, so that a UMI-based abundance was obtained for each TCR. CDR3Translator turned identifiers into nucleotide sequence, translated the nucleotide sequence into amino acids, and pulled out CDR3 regions based on terminal motifs. Error-corrected counts of alpha and beta TCRs from blood and skin were compared after being normalized to the amount of input RNA. Starting from the raw public reads, TCRdb applied fastp trimming at Q25, assembled clones with MiXCR and retained in-frame beta chains. Records with the same CDR3 protein are collapsed into one entry carrying the most frequent genes and DNA. For this entry, the V and J calls and clone size follow TCRdb and not the study's own pipeline. The sample records tens of thousands of distinct CDR3 sequences, 5.5% to 8.5% of which are singletons. Clones ranked in the top ten supply 8.5% to 10% of the sample.

A robust, sensitive protocol for the amplification, sequencing and analysis of TCRs was described in the study, in which 3' ligation of a UMI-containing oligonucleotide to TCR cDNA was used. For whole blood analysis, around 2.4 ml of peripheral blood was drawn from adult healthy volunteers into Tempus tubes, and RNA was extracted according to the manufacturer's instructions. Total RNA was used without cell sorting and was treated with RQ1 DNase before reverse transcription, with a target input of about 1 to 1000 ng. Libraries were prepared from skin biopsies and whole blood so that pipeline robustness could be tested in samples in which T cells form a minority population. This entry is derived from a study of naive and memory T cell subsets (dated by TCRdb to 2017 to 2019). Regarding the complete study: The figure summarizing these samples reported approximately ten blood donors, 7 tuberculin skin test biopsies and 3 saline control biopsies. PCR2 was typically performed as a SYBR Green qPCR that was stopped at a set threshold, although end-point PCR (approximately 6 cycles) could be used instead for low-input samples. Broader findings and caveats from the paper: The potential sensitivity of the RNA-based method to TCR transcript changes with T cell activation and differentiation was acknowledged.

Trimming removed 1 base from V and 6 bases from J, leaving 19 bases between the germline ends. CDR1 and CDR2, per the germline V gene, are MNHNS and SASEGT. Counted from cysteine to phenylalanine, this CDR3 has 16 amino acids. CDR3 DNA only is kept here, 48 bases in frame from base 1. The sequence derives from a male donor in good health. The chain joins TRBV6-1 to TRBJ2-7, with the D gene too uncertain to name. The CDR3 protein is CASSEELGSPRSEQYF. Here is the DNA: TGTGCCAGCAGTGAAGAACTCGGGTCGCCCCGTTCCGAGCAGTACTTC.